This TCR beta chain originates from a study of memory CD4+ T cells and cytomegalovirus serostatus. The sort gate was single viable CD3+CD4+CD8-CD45RO+ cells for memory CD4+ T cells. Total CD4+ T cells were enriched by CD4 positive selection. Per the original methods: Out-of-frame sequences were removed, leaving 2,204,828 distinct TCRbeta sequences. Measured with immunoSEQ multiplex PCR; TCRdb has only the in-frame clones, and not every one. The DNA gave D and trimming, while V, J and clone size come from that table. The sample carries about 92,000 clones, 80% recorded once. The CDR3 spans 15 residues. Germline CDR1 is LNHDA and CDR2 is SQIVND (reference sequence). V was pared by 6 bases and J by 9 bases, with 9 bases of the junction left unmatched.

The sample comprised memory CD4+ T cells from blood. The chain links TRBV19 to TRBJ2-1, with 12 bases matching TRBD2. This sequence originates from an adult in good health and CMV-seropositive. CDR3 sequence: CASSQTSGRGVEQFF. The CDR3 DNA follows: TGTGCCAGTAGCCAGACTAGCGGGAGAGGGGTTGAGCAGTTCTTC.